The 10 T cell receptor beta chains given below trace back to one sample, sequenced in a study of blood T cell repertoires in COVID-19 (dated by TCRdb to 2018 to 2020). Receptor libraries were prepared by the immunoSEQ multiplex PCR assay. In TCRdb, the immuneACCESS table is reduced to in-frame sequences with V and J assigned. These tables do not hold every clone; where another copy was compared, an unresolved V gene accounts for under half, and the others remain unexplained. Counted in this sample were 250,000 to 350,000 clones; roughly 85% of them appeared once. About 5.5% of the sample lies in the top ten. The sequenced sample was PBMCs or T cells enriched from blood (not recorded which). The receptor set was obtained from a woman aged 40-49 years who had recovered from COVID-19.

This chain's CDR3 is CASSTGQGSYEQYF. CDR3 nucleotide sequence: TGTGCCAGCTCAACGGGACAGGGATCCTACGAGCAGTACTTC. The rearrangement joins TRBV18 to TRBJ2-7; 9 bases are a match to TRBD1. V gave up 5 bases and J gave up 1 base; unmatched junction bases: 3. The CDR3 extends over 14 amino acids. Germline V gene lookup returns CDR1 KGHSH and CDR2 LQKENI.

The chain employs TRBV28 and TRBJ2-1; 9 positions agree with TRBD2. The CDR3 sequence is 15 residues long. J lost 6 bases, V lost 2 bases, and 5 bases had no gene match. The germline V gene has CDR1 MDHEN and CDR2 SYDVKM. The CDR3 region is CASSLGGRGGNEQFF. CDR3 DNA sequence: TGTGCCAGCAGTTTAGGCGGGAGGGGGGGCAATGAGCAGTTCTTC.

The chain combines TRBV19 with TRBJ1-1; TRBD1 aligns across 12 bases. Germline V CDR1 and CDR2: LNHDA, SQIVND (reference sequence). The CDR3 loop spans 16 amino acids. The V gene end was trimmed by 1 base and the J gene end by 11 bases; junction bases not matched to a gene: 11. The CDR3 DNA reads as TGTGCCAGTAGTATAGCACTCCGGGACAGGGGGCGCGTGGCTTTCTTT. Residues: CASSIALRDRGRVAFF.

This rearrangement joins TRBV18 to TRBJ2-3, with 8 nucleotides matching TRBD1. V was clipped by 3 bases and J by 6 bases; unmatched bases: 14. This CDR3 is built from 17 residues. Looked up from germline, CDR1 is KGHSH and CDR2 is LQKENI. CDR3 coding DNA: TGTGCCAGCTCACCGCTTAATGGACAGGGAAACTTGGATACGCAGTATTTT. Translation: CASSPLNGQGNLDTQYF.

The chain links TRBV5-1 to TRBJ2-7, with 10 positions matching TRBD2. Germline values: CDR1 SGHRS, CDR2 YFSETQ. After removal of 0 bases from V and 3 bases from J, the junction contained 6 bases not matched to a gene. The length of the CDR3 is 16 residues. CDR3 loop: CASSLASGSLLYEQYF. CDR3 nucleotide sequence: TGCGCCAGCAGCTTGGCTAGCGGGAGTCTTCTCTACGAGCAGTACTTC.

This rearrangement joins TRBV19 to TRBJ2-2, with D possibly being TRBD2 (6 bases). V was cut by 5 bases and J by 9 bases, with 16 bases left in between. CDR3 length equals 14 residues. Germline V gene sequence: CDR1 LNHDA, CDR2 SQIVND (reference sequence). The CDR3 loop reads CASSLYAGTWELFF. The CDR3 DNA follows: TGTGCCAGTAGTCTTTATGCGGGAACCTGGGAGCTGTTTTTT.

The V and J genes are TRBV24-1 and TRBJ2-1; 9 nucleotides match TRBD1. The germline CDR1 and CDR2 sequences are KGHDR and SFDVKD. The junction had 2 bases not matched to a gene; V was cut back by 2 bases and J by 1 base. The CDR3 totals 16 residues. CDR3 sequence reads: CATSDWGQGSYNEQFF. CDR3 DNA sequence: TGTGCCACCAGTGATTGGGGACAGGGATCCTACAATGAGCAGTTCTTC.

The chain combines TRBV9 with TRBJ1-2; perhaps TRBD1 as D (5 bases). The CDR3 runs to 15 residues. CDR1 is SGDLS and CDR2 is YYNGEE in the germline V gene. Trimming removed 0 bases at V and 2 bases at J, with 11 bases between. CDR3 loop: CASSVALGGNYGYTF. CDR3 bases: TGTGCCAGCAGCGTAGCTTTGGGGGGAAACTATGGCTACACCTTC.

V usage is TRBV5-1 and J usage is TRBJ2-3; 7 bases are shared with TRBD1. Germline assignment: CDR1 SGHRS and CDR2 YFSETQ. CDR3 size: 14 residues. V trimming: 6 bases; J trimming: 2 bases; junction bases outside the gene matches: 6. In DNA, the CDR3 is TGCGCCAGCATCCCGACAGGGACCACAGATACGCAGTATTTT. Translation gives CASIPTGTTDTQYF. Full variable domain (remainder filled in from reference TRBV5-1 and TRBJ2-3): KAGVTQTPRYLIKTRGQQVTLSCSPISGHRSVSWYQQTPGQGLQFLFEYFSETQRNKGNFPGRFSGRQFSNSRSEMNVSTLELGDSALYLCASIPTGTTDTQYFGPGTRLTVL.

The chain has TRBV20-1 and TRBJ2-1; no clear D gene. Germline V gene data show CDR1 as DFQATT and CDR2 as SNEGSKA (reference sequence). Trimming removed 5 bases at V and 7 bases at J, with 9 bases between. The CDR3 consists of 11 residues. The CDR3 loop reads CSAASSNEQFF. The CDR3, as DNA: TGCAGTGCTGCTAGTTCGAATGAGCAGTTCTTC.